The 27 T cell receptor beta chains given below trace back to one sample, sequenced in a study of early T cells in non-severe SARS-CoV-2 infection. TCRdb called the 5' RACE reads again in MiXCR, with one record for every CDR3 protein. Of about 32,000 distinct CDR3 sequences in the sample, approximately 10% are singletons; the top ten hold 13%. The sample was whole blood. All receptors come from an adult who was a healthcare worker with PCR-confirmed SARS-CoV-2 infection or an uninfected control (not recorded which).

This clonotype was recorded many times. The chain joins TRBV18 to TRBJ2-5; no definite D call. Germline CDR1 is KGHSH and CDR2 is LQKENI. Trimming cost V 3 bases and J 0 bases, with 11 bases left between them. This CDR3 has 15 amino acids. The CDR3 nucleotides read TGTGCCAGCTCACCGAGGAAGACGGACCAAGAGACCCAGTACTTC. The encoded protein is CASSPRKTDQETQYF.

This clonotype came up many times. The genes are TRBV20-1 and TRBJ2-1; D may match TRBD1 or TRBD2 (6 bases each). The germline V and J ends were trimmed by 6 bases and 0 bases, with 15 bases remaining between them. The CDR3 loop spans 15 amino acids. From germline, CDR1 is DFQATT and CDR2 SNEGSKA (reference sequence). Written as DNA, the CDR3 is TGCAGTGCCCCTGGAGGGGGTTTCTCCTACAATGAGCAGTTCTTC. Amino acid sequence: CSAPGGGFSYNEQFF.

By share, this clonotype counts as medium-sized. The DNA for the CDR3 is TGTGCCAGCAGTGAGACACCACAGGGGGTGGATGGCTACACCTTC. It translates to CASSETPQGVDGYTF. The rearrangement links TRBV6-4 to TRBJ1-2; 8 positions match TRBD1. Germline V CDR1 and CDR2: MRHNA, SNTAGT. J gave up 6 bases and V 3 bases, and 9 bases lay outside the gene matches. This CDR3 comprises 15 residues.

The sample holds many counts of this clonotype. The chain uses TRBV4-3 and TRBJ2-3; no firm D call. In germline, CDR1 is LGHNA, CDR2 YSLEER. The CDR3 totals 16 residues. Trimming took 0 bases from V and 6 from J, leaving 16 bases between them. The CDR3 loop is CASSQDKGRGGDTQYF. CDR3 nucleotides: TGCGCCAGCAGCCAAGATAAAGGACGAGGTGGGGATACGCAGTATTTT.

This clonotype was seen many times. J is TRBJ1-4 and V is TRBV18; D unresolved. The CDR3 contains 14 residues. The V end lost 3 bases, the J end lost 5 bases, and 10 bases lay between the germline ends. The V gene's germline CDR1 is KGHSH and CDR2 LQKENI. The CDR3 DNA reads as TGTGCCAGCTCACCTAATACGAGGAATGAAAAACTGTTTTTT. Amino acids: CASSPNTRNEKLFF.

The rearrangement links TRBV7-9 to TRBJ1-4; weak D call: TRBD1 (6 bases). CDR1 is SEHNR and CDR2 is FQNEAQ in the germline V gene (reference sequence). V gave up 6 bases and J gave up 0 bases, with 11 bases separating them. This CDR3 is 15 amino acids long. The CDR3 sequence is CASSPGDTTNEKLFF. CDR3 bases: TGTGCCAGCAGTCCAGGGGACACAACTAATGAAAAACTGTTTTTT.

The chain joins TRBV19 to TRBJ2-7; TRBD2 might be the D (6 bases). Germline loops: CDR1 LNHDA, CDR2 SQIVND (reference sequence). The V gene lost 3 bases and the J gene lost 1 base, with 13 bases spanning the gap. CDR3 size: 15 residues. The CDR3 DNA sequence: TGTGCCAGTAGTATTGTAGCGGCCATTTCCTACGAGCAGTACTTC. It is translated as CASSIVAAISYEQYF.

In its sample, this clonotype was seen many times. The rearrangement uses TRBV12-3 or TRBV12-4 and TRBJ2-7, with D possibly matching TRBD2 (6 bases). The CDR3 length is 15 residues. The V end was cut by 6 bases, the J end by 2 bases, with 17 bases between. CDR3 nucleotide sequence: TGTGCCAGCAGGGATTCTAGTGGCGGGACCTACGAGCAGTACTTC. Protein sequence: CASRDSSGGTYEQYF.

This clonotype was picked up a small number of times. This sequence joins TRBV9 and TRBJ2-7; a possible D gene is TRBD1 (5 bases). The length of the CDR3 is 15 residues. Germline V gene lookup returns CDR1 SGDLS and CDR2 YYNGEE. V was trimmed by 0 bases and J by 5 bases, leaving 15 bases between them. In nucleotides, the CDR3 is TGTGCCAGCAGCGTAGGACCCCAGGGTCGAAACGAGCAGTACTTC. Amino acid sequence: CASSVGPQGRNEQYF.

This clonotype was found a few times. The V and J genes are TRBV7-9 and TRBJ1-6; D is perhaps TRBD1 (5 bases). Looked up from germline, CDR1 is SEHNR and CDR2 is FQNEAQ (reference sequence). The CDR3 length is 13 residues. The V end lost 3 bases, the J end lost 7 bases, and 7 bases lay between the germline ends. The CDR3: CASSLGQNSPLHF. CDR3 in DNA: TGTGCCAGCAGCTTGGGGCAGAATTCACCCCTCCACTTT. The full variable domain, its missing parts supplied by reference TRBV7-9 and TRBJ1-6, is DTGVSQNPRHKITKRGQNVTFRCDPISEHNRLYWYRQTLGQGPEFLTYFQNEAQLEKSRLLSDRFSAERPKGSFSTLEIQRTEQGDSAMYLCASSLGQNSPLHFGNGTRLTVT.

This clonotype was seen repeatedly, ten times or more. The chain employs TRBV9 and TRBJ1-6, with unresolved D. The CDR3 runs 12 residues. From germline, CDR1 is SGDLS and CDR2 YYNGEE. V lost 7 bases to trimming and J lost 9 bases, with 11 bases between them. CDR3 sequence: CASSAWGSPLHF. The CDR3 DNA reads as TGTGCCAGCTCCGCCTGGGGTTCACCCCTCCACTTT.

The rearrangement links TRBV6-5 to TRBJ1-4; unclear D gene. The CDR3 is 18 amino acids. Per the germline V gene, CDR1 is MNHEY and CDR2 is SVGAGI. The V gene lost 2 bases and the J gene lost 8 bases, with 24 bases spanning the gap. This chain's CDR3 is CASSYTERVRGSAEKLFF. CDR3 coding DNA: TGTGCCAGCAGTTACACCGAGAGGGTGCGAGGATCGGCCGAAAAACTGTTTTTT.

In this sample, this clonotype turned up many times. Germline is not matched at one junction end, which may reflect a read error. The rearrangement links TRBV7-7 to TRBJ2-1, with a possible D match to TRBD1 (6 bases). The length of the CDR3 is 16 residues. From germline, CDR1 is SSHAT and CDR2 FNYEAQ (reference sequence). CDR3 DNA: TGTGCTAGCAGCTTAGGATGGGAAACAGGGTACAATGAGCAGTTCTTC. This translates into CASSLGWETGYNEQFF.

This clonotype showed up just a few times. This chain connects TRBV7-3 to TRBJ2-5; 8 nucleotides line up with TRBD1. Germline V gene data show CDR1 as SGHTA and CDR2 as FQGTGA. With V trimmed by 4 bases and J by 2 bases, 3 bases remained unmatched. CDR3 length equals 14 residues. The CDR3 nucleotides are TGTGCCAGCAGCTCAACAGGGGGACAAGAGACCCAGTACTTC. Protein product: CASSSTGGQETQYF.

This clonotype was detected a few times. The V and J genes are TRBV9 and TRBJ2-5; D may match TRBD1 or TRBD2 (5 bases each). This CDR3 has 14 residues. V gave up 3 bases and J gave up 4 bases, with 13 bases separating them. Germline-derived CDR1 and CDR2 are SGDLS and YYNGEE. The DNA of the CDR3 is TGTGCCAGCAGCGGGGACGGGGTAGCAGAGACCCAGTACTTC. Its translation is CASSGDGVAETQYF.

This clonotype came up many times. The V call is TRBV7-6, the J call TRBJ2-1, with 7 bases lining up with TRBD2. There are 14 residues in the CDR3. Germline V CDR1 and CDR2: SGHVS, FNYEAQ. V was clipped by 1 base and J by 3 bases; unmatched bases: 0. The CDR3 protein is CASSLGGGYNEQFF. CDR3 nucleotides: TGTGCCAGCAGCTTAGGCGGGGGCTACAATGAGCAGTTCTTC.

This clonotype was recorded at least ten times. The chain employs TRBV25-1 and TRBJ2-3; D ambiguous. V lost 6 bases, J lost 2 bases, and 6 bases lay in between. This CDR3 has 12 amino acids. Germline V lookup: CDR1 MGHDK, CDR2 SYGVNS. DNA of the CDR3: TGTGCCAGCAGGTCGCACACAGATACGCAGTATTTT. Protein product: CASRSHTDTQYF.

The chain is built from TRBV6-1 and TRBJ1-4; perhaps TRBD1 as D (5 bases). The CDR3 is made up of 13 amino acids. V was cut by 8 bases and J by 7 bases, with 14 bases left in between. Germline V gene data show CDR1 as MNHNS and CDR2 as SASEGT. CDR3 DNA sequence: TGTGCCAGCGAAGGGGCAGGAATTGAAAAACTGTTTTTT. Translating gives CASEGAGIEKLFF.

This clonotype was detected ten times or more. The V gene is TRBV3-1, the J gene TRBJ1-5; D is ambiguous. V was clipped by 0 bases and J by 2 bases, with 2 bases between them. CDR1 LGHDT and CDR2 YNNKEL come from the germline V gene (reference sequence). There are 13 residues in the CDR3. The CDR3 region is CASSQDRNQPQHF. The CDR3 bases are TGTGCCAGCAGCCAAGATCGCAATCAGCCCCAGCATTTT.

The V gene is TRBV3-1, the J gene TRBJ1-3; D is possibly TRBD1 (6 bases). Germline V gives CDR1 LGHDT, CDR2 YNNKEL (reference sequence). CDR3 length: 14 residues. V was pared by 3 bases and J by 7 bases, with 13 bases between. The DNA of the CDR3 is TGTGCCAGCAGCCACAGGGGTGTCTGGAACACCATATATTTT. Translating gives CASSHRGVWNTIYF.

This clonotype is deemed medium-sized. The chain is built from TRBV20-1 and TRBJ1-1; TRBD1 agrees at 7 bases. Losses at the gene ends were 1 base for V and 2 bases for J; bases not matched to a gene: 4. Per the germline V gene, CDR1 is DFQATT and CDR2 is SNEGSKA (reference sequence). The CDR3 consists of 14 residues. The CDR3 region has the DNA TGCAGTGCTAGAGTTGCAGGGGGTAACACTGAAGCTTTCTTT. As protein: CSARVAGGNTEAFF.

This clonotype occurred many times. The chain carries TRBV6-5 and TRBJ1-6, with D tentatively TRBD1 (5 bases). Germline V gene lookup returns CDR1 MNHEY and CDR2 SVGAGI. This CDR3 comprises 14 residues. V gave up 4 bases and J gave up 8 bases, with 12 bases separating them. The CDR3 DNA sequence: TGTGCCAGCAGTTCGGGGCTCGGGGATTCACCCCTCCACTTT. Its translation: CASSSGLGDSPLHF.

In this sample, this clonotype turned up many times. The rearrangement links TRBV11-2 to TRBJ2-6, with D maybe TRBD1 (5 bases). Germline V gives CDR1 SGHAT, CDR2 FQNNGV. The CDR3 sequence is 15 residues long. The germline V and J ends were trimmed by 5 bases and 0 bases, with 8 bases remaining between them. CDR3 sequence (DNA): TGTGCCAGCAGCATCGACAGCTCTGGGGCCAACGTCCTGACTTTC. It specifies CASSIDSSGANVLTF.

The sample holds many counts of this clonotype. The chain is built from TRBV27 and TRBJ2-2; D is perhaps TRBD1 (6 bases). This CDR3 spans 14 amino acids. Germline CDR1 is MNHEY and CDR2 is SMNVEV (reference sequence). Trimming pared 2 bases from V and 4 bases from J, leaving 8 bases between. CDR3 nucleotide sequence: TGTGCCAGCAGTTTAGGGGGCGGCACCGGGGAGCTGTTTTTT. Its protein is CASSLGGGTGELFF.

This clonotype was counted ten times or more. The V and J genes are TRBV25-1 and TRBJ1-5; the D is unclear. V was pared by 5 bases and J by 9 bases, with 20 bases between. The CDR3 loop spans 15 amino acids. Germline CDR1 is MGHDK and CDR2 is SYGVNS. CDR3 nucleotide sequence: TGTGCCAGCAGTCCCCCCCCCACACTCATCAGGCCCCAGCATTTT. Translated: CASSPPPTLIRPQHF.

There are many counts of this clonotype. The genes are TRBV5-8 and TRBJ1-5; no clear D. V was trimmed by 0 bases and J by 6 bases, leaving 1 base between them. CDR3 size: 11 residues. Germline V gives CDR1 SGHTS, CDR2 YDEGEE. The chain's CDR3 is CASSLGQPQHF. DNA of the CDR3: TGTGCCAGCAGCTTGGGTCAGCCCCAGCATTTT.

This clonotype has a handful of counts. The CDR3 DNA reads TGTGCCAGCAGCACGGAGGGAATCTCCTACAATGAGCAGTTCTTC. Amino acid sequence: CASSTEGISYNEQFF. V gene TRBV6-2 or TRBV6-3 combines with J gene TRBJ2-1; possibly TRBD2 for D (6 bases). This CDR3 region has 15 residues. Trimming cost V 6 bases and J 0 bases, with 12 bases left between them. Looked up from germline, CDR1 is MNHEY and CDR2 is SVGEGT.